This record covers a single T cell receptor (beta chain). This sample is drawn from a study of OX40 agonist ivuxolimab in advanced cancers. Data came from immunoSEQ multiplex PCR; TCRdb stores just in-frame clones and leaves some out. The profile shows about 83,000 clones, about 88% of them singletons. V was shortened by 1 base and J by 5 bases, with 13 bases between the two germline ends. Germline CDR1 is SGHRS and CDR2 is YFSETQ. This CDR3 contains 15 residues. Sequenced here: CD4+ or CD8+ T cells sorted from blood, sampled in a trial of the OX40 agonist ivuxolimab. This receptor was obtained from an adult with an advanced solid tumor such as melanoma, head and neck, liver or kidney cancer. The genes are TRBV5-1 and TRBJ2-1; the D is unclear. This chain's CDR3 is CASSLMVRKDNEQFF. The CDR3 region has the DNA TGCGCCAGCAGCTTGATGGTACGCAAAGACAATGAGCAGTTCTTC.